This T cell receptor (beta chain) was sequenced in a study of early T cells in non-severe SARS-CoV-2 infection. Regarding the study as a whole: Private and CD4 specificities were missed by VDJdb matching, skewed to anti-spike CD8.

About this clonotype itself: Its antigen remains unknown.

Trimming stripped 6 bases from V and 5 bases from J, with 16 bases between. Germline V gene lookup returns CDR1 SNHLY and CDR2 FYNNEI. CDR3 length: 14 amino acids. TCRdb re-called the 5' RACE reads with MiXCR, one entry per CDR3 protein. The table records around 67,000 distinct CDR3 sequences, 10% to 15% of them present only once. Sequenced material: whole blood. V gene TRBV2 combines with J gene TRBJ2-5; D is undetermined. The receptor was derived from an adult who was a healthcare worker with PCR-confirmed SARS-CoV-2 infection or an uninfected control (not recorded which). CDR3 sequence: CASRKFEVGETQYF. The CDR3, as DNA: TGTGCCAGCAGGAAGTTCGAGGTCGGGGAGACCCAGTACTTC.